This TCR beta chain was retrieved from a study of CD8+ T cells in alopecia areata. Using a FACSAria, the CD4+ and CD8+ T cells were sorted from the PBMCs. Findings of the study overall: Sequence data from scalp samples additionally include resident alphabeta T cells of normal skin. An increase in clonality over normal scalp was evident in lesional scalp, especially alopecia totalis/universalis.

The CDR3 is 13 amino acids. The V gene's germline CDR1 is SQVTM and CDR2 ANQGSEA. Trimming pared 7 bases from V and 3 bases from J, leaving 15 bases between. Following extraction, RNA underwent reverse transcription to cDNA, which served as the sequencing template. Produced via immunoSEQ multiplex PCR; TCRdb's table is partial and in-frame only. The table includes under 130,000 clones, approximately 60% detected once. This clone occurred once. Antigen specificity is unknown. The material sequenced was CD4+ T cells sorted from blood. The chain uses TRBV29-1 and TRBJ1-2; perhaps TRBD1 as D (6 bases). This receptor was obtained from a human donor in good health. The DNA of the CDR3 is TGCAGCGGGTCGGGGGGCGCCCACTATGGCTACACCTTC. This codes for CSGSGGAHYGYTF.